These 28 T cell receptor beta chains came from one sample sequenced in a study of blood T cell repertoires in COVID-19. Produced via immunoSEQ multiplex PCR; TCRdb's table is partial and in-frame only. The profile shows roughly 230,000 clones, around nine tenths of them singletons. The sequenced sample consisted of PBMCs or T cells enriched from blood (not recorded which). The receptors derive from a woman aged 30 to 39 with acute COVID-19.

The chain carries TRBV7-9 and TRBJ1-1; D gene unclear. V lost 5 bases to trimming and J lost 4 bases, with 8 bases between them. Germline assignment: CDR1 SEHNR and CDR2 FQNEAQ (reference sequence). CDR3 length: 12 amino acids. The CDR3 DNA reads TGTGCCAGCAGCGTCGGTAGCACTGAAGCTTTCTTT. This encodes CASSVGSTEAFF.

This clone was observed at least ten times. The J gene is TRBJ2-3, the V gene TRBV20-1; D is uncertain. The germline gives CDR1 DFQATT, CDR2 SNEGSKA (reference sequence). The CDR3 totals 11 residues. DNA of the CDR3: TGCAGCTCCCTCCGGGCAGATACGCAGTATTTT. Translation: CSSLRADTQYF.

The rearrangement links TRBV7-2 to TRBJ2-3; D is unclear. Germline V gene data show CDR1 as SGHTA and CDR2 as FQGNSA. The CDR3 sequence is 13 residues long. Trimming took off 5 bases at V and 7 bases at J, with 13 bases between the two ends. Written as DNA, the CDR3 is TGTGCCAGCAGCCCAGGTATCGCCCATACGCAGTATTTT. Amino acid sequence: CASSPGIAHTQYF.

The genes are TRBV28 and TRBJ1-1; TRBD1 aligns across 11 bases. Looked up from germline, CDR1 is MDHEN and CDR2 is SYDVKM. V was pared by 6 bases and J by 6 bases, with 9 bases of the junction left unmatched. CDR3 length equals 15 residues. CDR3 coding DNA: TGTGCCAGCAGGCGGACAGGGGGCGCCGGACCTGAAGCTTTCTTT. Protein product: CASRRTGGAGPEAFF.

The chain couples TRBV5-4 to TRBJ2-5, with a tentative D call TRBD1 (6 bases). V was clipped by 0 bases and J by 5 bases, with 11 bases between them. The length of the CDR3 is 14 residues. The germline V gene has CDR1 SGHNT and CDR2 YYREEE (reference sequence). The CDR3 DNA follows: TGTGCCAGCAGCTTGGCCAGGGGAGTCGAGACCCAGTACTTC. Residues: CASSLARGVETQYF.

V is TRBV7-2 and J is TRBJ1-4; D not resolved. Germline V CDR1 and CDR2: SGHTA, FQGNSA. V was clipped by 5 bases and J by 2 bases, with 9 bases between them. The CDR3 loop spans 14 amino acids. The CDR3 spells CASSNIRTNEKLFF. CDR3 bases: TGTGCCAGCAGCAATATCCGTACTAATGAAAAACTGTTTTTT.

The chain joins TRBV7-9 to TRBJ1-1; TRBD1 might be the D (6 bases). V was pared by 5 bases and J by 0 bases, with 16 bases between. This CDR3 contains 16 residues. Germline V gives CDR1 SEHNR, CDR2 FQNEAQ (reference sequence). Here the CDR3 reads CASSHPTRTVNTEAFF. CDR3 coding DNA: TGTGCCAGCAGCCACCCAACCCGGACAGTGAACACTGAAGCTTTCTTT.

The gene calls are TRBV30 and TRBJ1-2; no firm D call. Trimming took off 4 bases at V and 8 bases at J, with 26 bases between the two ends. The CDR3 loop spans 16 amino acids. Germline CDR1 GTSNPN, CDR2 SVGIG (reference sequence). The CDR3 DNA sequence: TGTGCCTGGATCCTCGGAAGGCCGATTCAGGCGGGAGGCTACACCTTC. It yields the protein CAWILGRPIQAGGYTF.

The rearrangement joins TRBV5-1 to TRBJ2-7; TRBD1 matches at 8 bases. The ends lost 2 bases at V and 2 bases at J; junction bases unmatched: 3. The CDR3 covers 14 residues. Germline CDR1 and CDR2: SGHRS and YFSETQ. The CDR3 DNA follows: TGCGCCAGCAGCTTCGGACAGGGCACCTACGAGCAGTACTTC. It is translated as CASSFGQGTYEQYF.

CDR3 bases: TGTGCCAGTAGTATAGATCTCCTGCAGGGTACAGATTCACCCCTCCACTTT. Translation gives CASSIDLLQGTDSPLHF. The rearrangement uses TRBV19 and TRBJ1-6; a weak D match, TRBD1 (5 bases). Trimming left V 0 bases short and J 8 bases short, with 17 bases between. The CDR3 extends over 17 amino acids. Germline CDR1 is LNHDA and CDR2 is SQIVND (reference sequence).

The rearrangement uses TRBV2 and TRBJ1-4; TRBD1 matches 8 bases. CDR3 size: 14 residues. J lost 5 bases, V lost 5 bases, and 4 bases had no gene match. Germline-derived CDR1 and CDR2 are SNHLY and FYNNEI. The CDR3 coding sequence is TGTGCCAGCAGTCCGCAGGGGGCAAATGAAAAACTGTTTTTT. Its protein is CASSPQGANEKLFF. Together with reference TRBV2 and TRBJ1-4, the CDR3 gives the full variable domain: EPEVTQTPSHQVTQMGQEVILRCVPISNHLYFYWYRQILGQKVEFLVSFYNNEISEKSEIFDDQFSVERPDGSNFTLKIRSTKLEDSAMYFCASSPQGANEKLFFGSGTQLSVL.

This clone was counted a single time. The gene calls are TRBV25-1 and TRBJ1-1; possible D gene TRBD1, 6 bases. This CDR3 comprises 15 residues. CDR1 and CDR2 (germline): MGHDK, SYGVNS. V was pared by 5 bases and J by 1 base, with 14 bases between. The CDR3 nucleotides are TGTGCCAGCAGTCAACCCGGACAGACGAACACTGAAGCTTTCTTT. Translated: CASSQPGQTNTEAFF.

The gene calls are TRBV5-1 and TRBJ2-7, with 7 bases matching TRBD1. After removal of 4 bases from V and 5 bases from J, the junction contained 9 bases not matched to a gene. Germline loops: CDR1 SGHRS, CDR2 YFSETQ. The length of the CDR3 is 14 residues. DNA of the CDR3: TGCGCCAGCAGCCGTCAGGACAGGACCCACGAGCAGTACTTC. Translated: CASSRQDRTHEQYF.

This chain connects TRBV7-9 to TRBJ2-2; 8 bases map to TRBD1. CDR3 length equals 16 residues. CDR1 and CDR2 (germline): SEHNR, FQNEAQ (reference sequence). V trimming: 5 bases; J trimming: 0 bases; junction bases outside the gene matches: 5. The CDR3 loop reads CASSPRTGPNTGELFF. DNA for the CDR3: TGTGCCAGCAGCCCCAGGACAGGGCCGAACACCGGGGAGCTGTTTTTT.

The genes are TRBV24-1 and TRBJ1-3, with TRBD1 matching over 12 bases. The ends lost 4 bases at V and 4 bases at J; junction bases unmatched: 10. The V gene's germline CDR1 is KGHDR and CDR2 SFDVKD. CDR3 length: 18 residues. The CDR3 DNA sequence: TGTGCCACCAGTGACCAAAGGGACAGGGGGCCTTCCGGAAACACCATATATTTT. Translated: CATSDQRDRGPSGNTIYF.

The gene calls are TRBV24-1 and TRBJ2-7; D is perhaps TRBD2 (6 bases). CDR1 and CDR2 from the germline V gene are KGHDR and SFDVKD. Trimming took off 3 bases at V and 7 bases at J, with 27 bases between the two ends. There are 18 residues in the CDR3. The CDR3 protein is CATSDGGGAPGLSGEQYF. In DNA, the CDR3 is TGTGCCACCAGTGATGGGGGTGGGGCCCCGGGCCTCAGCGGGGAGCAGTACTTC.

The CDR3 protein is CAISTAGNGNTIYF. The CDR3 region has the DNA TGTGCCATCAGCACGGCCGGGAATGGAAACACCATATATTTT. The rearrangement joins TRBV10-3 to TRBJ1-3; the D is unclear. The germline V gene encodes CDR1 ENHRY and CDR2 SYGVKD. V was shortened by 6 bases and J by 3 bases, with 12 bases between the two germline ends. The CDR3 is 14 amino acids.

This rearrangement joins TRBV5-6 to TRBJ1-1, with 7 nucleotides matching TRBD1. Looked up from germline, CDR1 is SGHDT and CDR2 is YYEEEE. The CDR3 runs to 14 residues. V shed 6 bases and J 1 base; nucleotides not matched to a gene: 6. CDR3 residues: CASNADRANTEAFF. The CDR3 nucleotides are TGTGCCAGCAACGCCGACAGGGCGAACACTGAAGCTTTCTTT.

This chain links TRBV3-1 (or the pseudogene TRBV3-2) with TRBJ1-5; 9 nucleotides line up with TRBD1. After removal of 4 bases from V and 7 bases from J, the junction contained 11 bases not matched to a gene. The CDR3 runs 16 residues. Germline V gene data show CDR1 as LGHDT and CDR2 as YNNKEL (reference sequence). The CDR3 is CASSPPRTGDWQPQHF. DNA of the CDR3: TGTGCCAGCAGCCCGCCCCGGACAGGGGATTGGCAGCCCCAGCATTTT.

The CDR3 protein is CASSESGEGYRFKETQYF. In DNA form, the CDR3 reads TGTGCCAGCAGCGAATCAGGGGAAGGTTATCGGTTTAAAGAGACCCAGTACTTC. The J gene is TRBJ2-5, the V gene TRBV9; D possibly corresponds to TRBD1 (6 bases). The CDR3 totals 18 residues. Trimming stripped 3 bases from V and 3 bases from J, with 24 bases between. CDR1 and CDR2 (germline): SGDLS, YYNGEE.

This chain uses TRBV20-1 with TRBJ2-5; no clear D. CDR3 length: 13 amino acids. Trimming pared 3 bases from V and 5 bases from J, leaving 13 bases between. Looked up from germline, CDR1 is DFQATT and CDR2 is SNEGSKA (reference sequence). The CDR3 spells CSASSPGQETQYF. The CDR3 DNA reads TGCAGTGCTAGTTCGCCGGGTCAGGAGACCCAGTACTTC.

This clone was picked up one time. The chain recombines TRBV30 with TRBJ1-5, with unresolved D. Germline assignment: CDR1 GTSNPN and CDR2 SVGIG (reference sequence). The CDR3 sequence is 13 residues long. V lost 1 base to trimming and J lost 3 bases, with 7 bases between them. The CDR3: CAWSEQYNQPQHF. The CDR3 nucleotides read TGTGCCTGGAGTGAACAGTACAATCAGCCCCAGCATTTT.

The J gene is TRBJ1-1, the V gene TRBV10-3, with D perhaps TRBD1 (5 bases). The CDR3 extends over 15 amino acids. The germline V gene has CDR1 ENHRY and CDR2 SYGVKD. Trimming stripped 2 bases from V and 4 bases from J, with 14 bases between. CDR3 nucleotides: TGTGCCATCAGTGAGATTGGGGGAGGCGGCACTGAAGCTTTCTTT. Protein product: CAISEIGGGGTEAFF.

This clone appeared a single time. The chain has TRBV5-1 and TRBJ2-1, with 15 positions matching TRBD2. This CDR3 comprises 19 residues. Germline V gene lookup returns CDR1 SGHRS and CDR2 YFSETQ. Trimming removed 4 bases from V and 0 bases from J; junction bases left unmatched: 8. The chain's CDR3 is CASSPGLAGGISSYNEQFF. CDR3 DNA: TGCGCCAGCAGCCCTGGACTAGCGGGGGGGATTAGCTCCTACAATGAGCAGTTCTTC.

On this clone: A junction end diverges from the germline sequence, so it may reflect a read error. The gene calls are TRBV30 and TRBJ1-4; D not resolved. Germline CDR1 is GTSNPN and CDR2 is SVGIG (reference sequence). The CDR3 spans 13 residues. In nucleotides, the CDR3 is TGTGCCTGGAGTCCAATACAGACCGGGAGTATCATTTTT. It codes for CAWSPIQTGSIIF.

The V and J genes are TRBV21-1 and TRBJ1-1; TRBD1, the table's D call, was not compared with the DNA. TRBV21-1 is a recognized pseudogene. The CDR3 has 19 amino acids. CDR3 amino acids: CASSFGQGPVGVRNTEAFF. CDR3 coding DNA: TGTGCCAGCAGCTTCGGACAGGGGCCTGTGGGGGTTCGAAACACTGAAGCTTTCTTT.

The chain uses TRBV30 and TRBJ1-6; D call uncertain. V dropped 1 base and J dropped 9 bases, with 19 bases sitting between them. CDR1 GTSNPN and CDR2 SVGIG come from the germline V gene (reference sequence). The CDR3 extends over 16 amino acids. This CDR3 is CAWSGAPSGKGSPLHF. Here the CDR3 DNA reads TGTGCCTGGAGTGGGGCCCCTAGCGGGAAGGGTTCACCCCTCCACTTT.

CDR3 loop: CASSSTGTGGSTEAFF. CDR3 DNA sequence: TGTGCCAGCAGCTCGACCGGGACAGGGGGATCCACTGAAGCTTTCTTT. The rearrangement joins TRBV7-6 to TRBJ1-1, with TRBD1 matching 11 bases. After removal of 4 bases from V and 4 bases from J, the junction contained 8 bases not matched to a gene. Germline values: CDR1 SGHVS, CDR2 FNYEAQ. The CDR3 contains 16 residues.